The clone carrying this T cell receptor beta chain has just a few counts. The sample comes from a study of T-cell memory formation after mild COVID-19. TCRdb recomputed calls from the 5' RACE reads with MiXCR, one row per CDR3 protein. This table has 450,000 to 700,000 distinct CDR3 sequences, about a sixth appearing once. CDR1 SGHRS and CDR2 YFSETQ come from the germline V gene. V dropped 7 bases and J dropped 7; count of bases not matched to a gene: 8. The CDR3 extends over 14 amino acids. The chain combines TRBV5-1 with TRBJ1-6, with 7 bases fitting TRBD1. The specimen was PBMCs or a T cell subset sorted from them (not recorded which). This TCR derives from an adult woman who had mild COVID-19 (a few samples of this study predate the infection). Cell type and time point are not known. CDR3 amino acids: CASAQGPANSPLHF. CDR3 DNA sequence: TGCGCCAGCGCACAGGGGCCCGCCAATTCACCCCTCCACTTT.